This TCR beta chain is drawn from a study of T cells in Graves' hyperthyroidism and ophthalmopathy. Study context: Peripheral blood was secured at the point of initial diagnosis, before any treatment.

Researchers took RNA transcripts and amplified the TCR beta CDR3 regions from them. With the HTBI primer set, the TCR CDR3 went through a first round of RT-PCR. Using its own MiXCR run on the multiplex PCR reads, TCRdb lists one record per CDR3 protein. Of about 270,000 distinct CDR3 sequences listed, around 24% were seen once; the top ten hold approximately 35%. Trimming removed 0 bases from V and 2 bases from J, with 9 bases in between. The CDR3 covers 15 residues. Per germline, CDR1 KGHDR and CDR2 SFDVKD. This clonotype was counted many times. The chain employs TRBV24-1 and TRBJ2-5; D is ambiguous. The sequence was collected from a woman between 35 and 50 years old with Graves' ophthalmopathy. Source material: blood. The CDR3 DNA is TGTGCCACCAGTGATTTGAACAGAAAACAAGAGACCCAGTACTTC. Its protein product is CATSDLNRKQETQYF.